Listed below are T cell receptor beta chains from one sample, sequenced in a study of human T cells and chemical hapten exposure. TCRdb reanalysed the RACE reads using MiXCR and keeps one entry per CDR3 protein. Seen here are under 60,000 distinct CDR3 sequences, roughly 9.6% observed once, and the top ten hold about 2%. The source was whole blood, collected in connection with sensitization to the hapten diphenylcyclopropenone (DPC). These TCRs come from a woman between 40 and 55 years old with alopecia areata. Some clones in this sample may be carry-over from other donors' samples. Both conserved end residues are part of each CDR3. D genes are given only for firm matches. Clone size, where shown, is once, few, many, or a class for clones that have expanded.

>few|15|-|TRBJ1-3|TRBV7-9
CASSLGPGAGNTIYF
TGTGCCAGCAGCTTGGGTCCAGGGGCTGGAAACACCATATATTTT
>-|12|-|TRBJ1-6|TRBV7-2
CATGPGNSPLHF
TGTGCCACCGGACCGGGGAATTCACCCCTCCACTTT
>few|13|-|TRBJ1-3|TRBV20-1
CSARGRPGNTIYF
TGCAGTGCTAGGGGGCGGCCTGGAAACACCATATATTTT
>few|14|-|TRBJ1-2|TRBV14
CASSQVTGLGGYTF
TGTGCCAGCAGCCAAGTAACAGGACTTGGTGGCTACACCTTC
>many|15|-|TRBJ2-7|TRBV10-3
CAIKEGGTGIFEQYF
TGTGCCATCAAAGAGGGAGGGACAGGTATTTTCGAGCAGTACTTC
>few|14|TRBD2|TRBJ2-5|TRBV7-2
CASSRGTSEETQYF
TGTGCCAGCAGCCGCGGGACTAGCGAGGAGACCCAGTACTTC
>-|11|-|TRBJ1-1|TRBV7-2
CASEMVTEAFF
TGTGCCAGCGAGATGGTCACTGAAGCTTTCTTT
>-|15|-|TRBJ2-7|TRBV5-1
CASSLWAGEIDEQYF
TGCGCCAGCAGCTTGTGGGCAGGGGAAATCGACGAGCAGTACTTC
>-|16|-|TRBJ2-3|TRBV3-1
CASSQDRATSTDTQYF
TGTGCCAGCAGCCAAGATCGGGCCACTAGCACAGATACGCAGTATTTT
>few|16|TRBD2|TRBJ2-1|TRBV11-2
CASSLRLAGAGNEQFF
TGTGCCAGCAGCTTACGGTTAGCGGGAGCAGGAAATGAGCAGTTCTTC
>few|14|-|TRBJ2-5|TRBV12-3/TRBV12-4
CASSMVVGAETQYF
TGTGCCAGCTCAATGGTGGTGGGGGCCGAGACCCAGTACTTC
>few|12|-|TRBJ2-1|TRBV9
CASSVSYNEQFF
TGTGCCAGCAGCGTATCATACAATGAGCAGTTCTTC
>-|12|-|TRBJ2-4|TRBV18
CASSPAGSHQYF
TGTGCCAGCTCACCTGCAGGGTCGCATCAGTACTTC
>-|14|-|TRBJ1-2|TRBV11-2
CASSPQAGNYGYTF
TGTGCCAGCAGCCCACAGGCGGGGAACTATGGCTACACCTTC
>few|17|-|TRBJ1-2|TRBV7-8
CASSLTIDRRFNYGYTF
TGTGCCAGCAGCTTAACGATAGACAGGAGATTTAACTATGGCTACACCTTC
>few|16|-|TRBJ2-7|TRBV5-1
CASSLKSGQLVYEQYF
TGCGCCAGCAGCTTGAAATCCGGACAGCTAGTATACGAGCAGTACTTC
>few|14|-|TRBJ1-1|TRBV27
CASSFGTPNTEAFF
TGTGCCAGCAGTTTCGGGACACCGAACACTGAAGCTTTCTTT
>-|16|TRBD2|TRBJ2-3|TRBV20-1
CSAVTSGSLSTDTQYF
TGCAGTGCGGTGACTAGCGGGAGTTTGAGCACAGATACGCAGTATTTT
>many|12|-|TRBJ2-5|TRBV6-5
CASSPRPQTQYF
TGTGCCAGCAGCCCTAGGCCCCAGACCCAGTACTTC
>few|18|TRBD2|TRBJ2-4|TRBV4-1
CASSQAGLAGVAKNIQYF
TGCGCCAGCAGCCAAGCAGGACTAGCGGGAGTGGCCAAAAACATTCAGTACTTC
>few|16|-|TRBJ1-5|TRBV14
CASSHRQPYSNQPQHF
TGTGCCAGCAGCCATAGACAACCTTATAGCAATCAGCCCCAGCATTTT
>-|15|TRBD1|TRBJ1-1|TRBV6-5
CASSWTGSYRGEAFF
TGTGCCAGCAGCTGGACAGGGTCTTATCGGGGTGAAGCTTTCTTT
>few|16|TRBD1|TRBJ1-5|TRBV28
CASIDNGGGLYQPQHF
TGTGCCAGCATTGATAACGGAGGGGGCTTATATCAGCCCCAGCATTTT
>-|14|-|TRBJ2-7|TRBV29-1
CSVEAEGTDYEQYF
TGCAGCGTTGAGGCCGAGGGGACCGACTACGAGCAGTACTTC
>many|15|-|TRBJ2-4|TRBV7-2
CASTKEVLAKNIQYF
TGTGCCAGCACCAAAGAGGTTTTAGCCAAAAACATTCAGTACTTC
>few|12|-|TRBJ1-3|TRBV29-1
CSVGGGENTIYF
TGCAGCGTTGGTGGCGGGGAAAACACCATATATTTT
>-|15|TRBD1|TRBJ1-2|TRBV28
CASSPGTGVGMGYTF
TGTGCCAGCAGTCCCGGGACAGGGGTAGGGATGGGCTACACCTTC
>-|15|TRBD1|TRBJ2-1|TRBV11-2
CASSSNRGPYNEQFF
TGTGCCAGCAGCTCGAACAGGGGGCCCTACAATGAGCAGTTCTTC
>many|16|-|TRBJ2-2|TRBV6-4
CASSVYGTGNTGELFF
TGTGCCAGCAGTGTATACGGGACGGGCAACACCGGGGAGCTGTTTTTT
>many|18|TRBD2|TRBJ2-2|TRBV7-2
CASSLAPFGGGGTGELFF
TGTGCCAGCAGCTTAGCGCCCTTCGGGGGGGGCGGCACCGGGGAGCTGTTTTTT
>few|16|TRBD1|TRBJ1-6|TRBV20-1
CSARGGQGSYNSPLHF
TGCAGTGCTAGAGGAGGACAGGGCTCCTATAATTCACCCCTCCACTTT
>many|12|-|TRBJ2-7|TRBV20-1
CSARVRTVEQYF
TGCAGTGCTAGGGTACGGACAGTCGAGCAGTACTTC
>-|14|TRBD2|TRBJ2-1|TRBV9
CASSVRGSPHEQFF
TGTGCCAGCAGCGTACGCGGGAGTCCCCATGAGCAGTTCTTC
>once|13|-|TRBJ1-2|TRBV28
CASSLSYGNGYTF
TGTGCCAGCAGTTTATCGTACGGGAATGGCTACACCTTC
>many|13|TRBD2|TRBJ2-3|TRBV7-2
CASSWGGSETQYF
TGTGCCAGCAGCTGGGGGGGAAGCGAAACGCAGTATTTT
>few|17|TRBD2|TRBJ2-1|TRBV3-1
CASSPGTSVLSYNEQFF
TGTGCCAGCAGCCCGGGGACTAGCGTGCTCTCCTACAATGAGCAGTTCTTC
>many|16|-|TRBJ1-1|TRBV7-8
CASSLAEGRLNTEAFF
TGTGCCAGCAGCTTAGCGGAGGGCAGACTGAACACTGAAGCTTTCTTT
>few|14|-|TRBJ1-4|TRBV27
CASGQQGYTEKLFF
TGTGCCAGCGGACAACAGGGCTACACTGAAAAACTGTTTTTT
>-|14|-|TRBJ2-7|TRBV2
CASSEHRSSYEQYF
TGTGCCAGCAGTGAACACAGGAGCTCCTACGAGCAGTACTTC
>few|15|TRBD2|TRBJ2-7|TRBV6-6
CASTRPGGGRYEQYF
TGTGCCAGCACCCGCCCGGGGGGGGGTCGATACGAGCAGTACTTC
>-|12|-|TRBJ1-1|TRBV4-3
CASSQDEGQAFF
TGCGCCAGCAGCCAAGATGAAGGACAGGCTTTCTTT